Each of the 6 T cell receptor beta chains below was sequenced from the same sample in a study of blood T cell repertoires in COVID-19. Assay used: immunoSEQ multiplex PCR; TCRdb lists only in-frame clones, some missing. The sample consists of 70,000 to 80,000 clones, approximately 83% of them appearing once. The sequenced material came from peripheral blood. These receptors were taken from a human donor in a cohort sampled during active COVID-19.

CDR3 sequence: CASSLALAGQETQYF. The CDR3 nucleotides are TGCGCCAGCAGCTTGGCTCTAGCGGGTCAAGAGACCCAGTACTTC. This rearrangement joins TRBV5-1 to TRBJ2-5; 8 nucleotides line up with TRBD2. J was trimmed by 2 bases and V by 0 bases; bases with no gene match: 3. Germline V lookup: CDR1 SGHRS, CDR2 YFSETQ. CDR3 length: 15 amino acids.

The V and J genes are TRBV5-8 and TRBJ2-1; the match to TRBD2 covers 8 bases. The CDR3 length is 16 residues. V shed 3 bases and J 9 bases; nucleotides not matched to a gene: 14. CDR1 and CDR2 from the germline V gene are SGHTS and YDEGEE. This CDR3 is CASSSPARTSFTEQFF. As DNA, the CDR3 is TGTGCCAGCAGCTCTCCGGCACGGACTAGCTTCACTGAGCAGTTCTTC.

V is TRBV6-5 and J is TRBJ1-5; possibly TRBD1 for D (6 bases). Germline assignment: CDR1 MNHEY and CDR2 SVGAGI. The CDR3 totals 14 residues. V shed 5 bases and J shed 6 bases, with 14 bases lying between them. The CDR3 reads CASSPGQGSQPQHF. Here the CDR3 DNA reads TGTGCCAGCAGTCCTGGGCAGGGGAGTCAGCCCCAGCATTTT.

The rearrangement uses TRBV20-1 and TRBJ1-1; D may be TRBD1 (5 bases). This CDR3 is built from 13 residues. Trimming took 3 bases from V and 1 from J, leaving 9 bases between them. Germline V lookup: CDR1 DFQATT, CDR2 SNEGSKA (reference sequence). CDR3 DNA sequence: TGCAGTGCTAGTCGTACAGGGAACACTGAAGCTTTCTTT. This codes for CSASRTGNTEAFF.

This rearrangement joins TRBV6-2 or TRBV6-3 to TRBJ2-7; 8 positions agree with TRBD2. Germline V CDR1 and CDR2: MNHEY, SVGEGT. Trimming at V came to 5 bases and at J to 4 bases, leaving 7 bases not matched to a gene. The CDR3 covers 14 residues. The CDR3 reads CASSQGLAEYEQYF. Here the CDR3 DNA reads TGTGCCAGCAGTCAAGGACTAGCAGAGTACGAGCAGTACTTC.

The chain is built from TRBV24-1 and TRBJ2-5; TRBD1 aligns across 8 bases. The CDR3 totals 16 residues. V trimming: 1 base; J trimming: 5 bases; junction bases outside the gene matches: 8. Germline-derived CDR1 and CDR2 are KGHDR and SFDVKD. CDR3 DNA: TGTGCCACCAGTGATTTCTCCGGAACAGGGGGGGAGACCCAGTACTTC. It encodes CATSDFSGTGGETQYF.